The rows below give T cell receptor beta chains drawn from one sample of a study of CD8+CD57+ T cells in acquired aplastic anemia. MiXCR, applied by TCRdb to the reads, yields one record per CDR3 protein. The repertoire has a few hundred thousand distinct CDR3 sequences, roughly 61% of them found once; the top ten carry roughly 1.2%. Specimen: sorted CD4+, CD8+, or CD8+CD57+ T cells (not recorded which) from PBMCs. Receptor source: a human donor with aplastic anemia. Each CDR3 is given with its conserved first and last residue. The D gene is left open where the match is weak. For some rows the clone size is stated as once, few or many, or as a class when expanded; others skip it.

TRBV15	TRBJ2-7	TRBD1	NA	CATSNLRTGVSYEQYF	TGTGCCACCAGCAATCTAAGGACAGGGGTTTCCTACGAGCAGTACTTC
TRBV9	TRBJ2-2	NA	NA	CASSVAQGLNTGELFF	TGTGCCAGCAGCGTAGCCCAGGGGTTGAACACCGGGGAGCTGTTTTTT
TRBV18	TRBJ2-2	TRBD2	many	CASLAGNTGELFF	TGTGCCAGCTTAGCGGGGAACACCGGGGAGCTGTTTTTT
TRBV29-1	TRBJ1-1	NA	few	CSVSRDDTEAFF	TGCAGCGTTTCCAGGGATGACACTGAAGCTTTCTTT
TRBV20-1	TRBJ2-5	NA	once	CSAVGGVETQYF	TGCAGTGCTGTTGGGGGAGTGGAGACCCAGTACTTC
TRBV20-1	TRBJ2-3	TRBD2	few	CSARVGLADTDTQYF	TGCAGTGCTAGAGTGGGACTAGCGGACACAGATACGCAGTATTTT
TRBV2	TRBJ1-2	NA	many	CASSGQTNYGYTF	TGTGCCAGCAGTGGACAGACCAACTATGGCTACACCTTC
TRBV2	TRBJ2-1	NA	NA	CASSRSLVLYNEQSF	TGTGCCAGCAGTCGGTCACTGGTGCTTTACAATGAGCAGTCCTTC
TRBV6-6	TRBJ1-5	NA	few	CASKMDQPQHF	TGTGCCAGCAAGATGGATCAGCCTCAGCATTTT
TRBV7-2	TRBJ1-3	NA	NA	CASSSIISDTIYF	TGTGCCAGCAGCTCCATTATCAGCGACACCATATATTTT
TRBV29-1	TRBJ2-3	NA	NA	CSVEVGTDTQYF	TGCAGCGTTGAGGTGGGCACAGATACGCAGTATTTT
TRBV7-6	TRBJ2-2	NA	once	CASSREGLDTGELFF	TGTGCCAGCAGCCGCGAGGGGCTTGACACCGGGGAGCTGTTTTTT
TRBV2	TRBJ2-7	NA	NA	CASRSSGYSYEQYF	TGTGCCAGCAGGAGCTCGGGATACTCCTACGAGCAGTACTTC
TRBV20-1	TRBJ2-1	TRBD2	many	CSARGTSGGAGQYNEQFF	TGCAGTGCTAGAGGGACTAGCGGGGGGGCCGGTCAGTACAATGAGCAGTTCTTC
TRBV10-3	TRBJ2-1	NA	few	CAISEGRPYDNEQFF	TGTGCCATCAGTGAGGGGAGGCCCTACGACAATGAGCAGTTCTTC
TRBV10-3	TRBJ2-7	NA	NA	CAISDGIRSSYEQYF	TGTGCCATCAGTGACGGGATAAGGAGCTCCTACGAGCAGTACTTC
TRBV29-1	TRBJ2-7	NA	NA	CSVEDLDGRDGTSYEQYF	TGCAGCGTTGAAGATCTTGACGGCCGGGACGGGACCTCCTACGAGCAGTACTTC
TRBV19	TRBJ2-7	NA	NA	CASSTGGWREQYF	TGTGCCAGTAGTACCGGTGGATGGAGGGAGCAGTACTTC
TRBV4-3	TRBJ2-3	TRBD2	NA	CASSQDSGGADTQYF	TGCGCCAGCAGCCAAGATAGCGGGGGGGCAGATACGCAGTATTTT
TRBV9	TRBJ2-1	NA	many	CASSVARGSYNEQFF	TGTGCCAGCAGCGTAGCTAGGGGCTCCTACAATGAGCAGTTCTTC
TRBV19	TRBJ2-3	NA	few	CASRGVGTDTQYF	TGTGCCAGTAGGGGGGTGGGGACAGATACGCAGTATTTT
TRBV4-1	TRBJ2-7	TRBD2	NA	CASSQDAAGATEQYF	TGCGCCAGCAGCCAAGATGCAGCGGGGGCTACCGAGCAGTACTTC
TRBV19	TRBJ1-2	NA	NA	CASSWGTTNRDGYTF	TGTGCCAGTAGCTGGGGGACCACAAACCGAGATGGCTACACCTTC
TRBV5-1	TRBJ2-2	TRBD1	many	CASSLDGQGAGTGELFF	TGCGCCAGCAGCTTGGACGGACAGGGGGCTGGCACCGGGGAGCTGTTTTTT
TRBV9	TRBJ1-2	NA	NA	CASSVGLRTDNYGYTF	TGTGCCAGCAGCGTAGGGTTGAGGACAGATAACTATGGCTACACCTTC
TRBV6-5	TRBJ1-6	NA	NA	CASSLADSPLHF	TGTGCCAGCAGTTTGGCGGACTCACCCCTCCACTTT
TRBV12-3/TRBV12-4	TRBJ1-5	TRBD1	many	CASSNYTGGWAQPQHF	TGTGCCAGCAGCAATTACACAGGGGGCTGGGCTCAGCCCCAGCATTTT
TRBV7-9	TRBJ2-5	TRBD1	few	CASSPRTGEETQYF	TGTGCCAGCAGCCCCCGGACAGGGGAAGAGACCCAGTACTTC
TRBV12-5	TRBJ1-6	TRBD1	NA	CASGLRQGTHSPLHF	TGTGCTAGTGGTTTAAGACAGGGTACCCATTCACCCCTCCACTTT
TRBV5-1	TRBJ1-1	TRBD1	many	CASTLRSGGAGTEAFF	TGCGCCAGCACCCTCCGTTCAGGGGGCGCGGGGACTGAAGCTTTCTTT
TRBV7-9	TRBJ2-5	TRBD2	NA	CASSFVTSGNQETQYF	TGTGCCAGCAGCTTTGTAACTAGCGGTAACCAAGAGACCCAGTACTTC
TRBV7-2	TRBJ1-6	NA	NA	CASSRRGRDSPLHF	TGTGCCAGCAGTCGGAGGGGTAGGGATTCACCCCTCCACTTT
TRBV2	TRBJ1-2	TRBD1	many	CASSRTGGYYGYTF	TGTGCCAGCAGTAGGACAGGGGGCTACTATGGCTACACCTTC
TRBV19	TRBJ2-1	TRBD2	NA	CASSMEGEFWTSGKAVEQFF	TGTGCCAGTAGTATGGAGGGCGAATTCTGGACTAGCGGGAAGGCAGTAGAGCAGTTCTTC
TRBV9	TRBJ2-3	TRBD2	NA	CASSVGAGGTDTQYF	TGTGCCAGCAGCGTAGGTGCGGGGGGAACAGATACGCAGTATTTT
TRBV7-9	TRBJ2-7	NA	NA	CASSLGAGGFEQYF	TGTGCCAGCAGCTTAGGGGCAGGGGGGTTCGAGCAGTACTTC
TRBV24-1	TRBJ1-5	NA	NA	CATSDFSGPQHF	TGTGCCACCAGTGATTTCTCGGGGCCCCAGCATTTT
TRBV5-1	TRBJ2-3	NA	NA	CASSLEGQTDTQYF	TGCGCCAGCAGCTTGGAAGGACAGACAGATACGCAGTATTTT
TRBV29-1	TRBJ2-3	NA	NA	CSVASHLATDTQYF	TGCAGCGTTGCCAGTCACCTAGCAACAGATACGCAGTATTTT
TRBV14	TRBJ1-4	NA	many	CASSPSPGAGEKLFF	TGTGCCAGCAGCCCTTCTCCAGGGGCCGGCGAAAAACTGTTTTTT
TRBV2	TRBJ2-1	TRBD2	NA	CATGLAGEQFF	TGTGCCACCGGACTAGCGGGAGAACAGTTCTTC
TRBV10-3	TRBJ1-5	NA	few	CAISESRPQPQHF	TGTGCCATCAGTGAGTCGCGTCCTCAGCCCCAGCATTTT
TRBV25-1	TRBJ2-7	NA	NA	CASSESRGRTSNEQYF	TGTGCCAGCAGTGAGTCCCGGGGGCGAACATCAAACGAGCAGTACTTC